The text below deals with one T cell receptor (beta chain). Its antigen is undetermined. These data come from a study of T cell responses to AZD1222 COVID-19 vaccine. Whole-study results and caveats: Females outnumbered males among donors, who were mostly white British; clonal diversity was possibly underestimated. Just a handful of people given AZD1222 tested seropositive at baseline.

Trimming removed 0 bases from V and 4 bases from J, with 10 bases in between. Looked up from germline, CDR1 is SGHNT and CDR2 is YYREEE (reference sequence). The CDR3 length is 15 residues. Profiling relied on immunoSEQ multiplex PCR, and the TCRdb table lists in-frame clones only, not all of them. The table shows some 140,000 clones, with roughly 90% occurring only once. This clonotype was obtained from an adult in good health. Here the sequenced sample was peripheral blood, taken on day 0 of AZD1222 vaccination. The rearrangement links TRBV5-4 to TRBJ2-2; tentative D call: TRBD1 (6 bases). As DNA, the CDR3 is TGTGCCAGCAGCTTGGTGGGGGCGGGCACCGGGGAGCTGTTTTTT. Translating gives CASSLVGAGTGELFF. The full variable domain, its missing parts supplied by reference TRBV5-4 and TRBJ2-2, is ETGVTQSPTHLIKTRGQQVTLRCSSQSGHNTVSWYQQALGQGPQFIFQYYREEENGRGNFPPRFSGLQFPNYSSELNVNALELDDSALYLCASSLVGAGTGELFFGEGSRLTVL.